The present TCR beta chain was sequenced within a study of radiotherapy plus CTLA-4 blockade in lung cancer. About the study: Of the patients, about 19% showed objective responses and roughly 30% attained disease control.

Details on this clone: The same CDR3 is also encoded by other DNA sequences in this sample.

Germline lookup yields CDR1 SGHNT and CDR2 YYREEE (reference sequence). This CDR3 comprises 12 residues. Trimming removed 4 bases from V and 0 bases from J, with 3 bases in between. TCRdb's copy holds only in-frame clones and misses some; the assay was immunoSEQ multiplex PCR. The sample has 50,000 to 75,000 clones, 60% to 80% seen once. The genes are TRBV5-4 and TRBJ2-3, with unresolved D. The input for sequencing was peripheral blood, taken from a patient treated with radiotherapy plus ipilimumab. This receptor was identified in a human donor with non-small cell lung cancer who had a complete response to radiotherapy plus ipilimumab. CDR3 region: CASSLSTDTQYF. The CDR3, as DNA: TGTGCCAGCAGCCTCAGCACAGATACGCAGTATTTT.